The 27 T cell receptor beta chains below were found in one sample sequenced in a study of cytomegalovirus exposure and HLA in healthy donors. Measured with immunoSEQ multiplex PCR; TCRdb has only the in-frame clones, and not every one. This table holds 200,000 to 300,000 clones, about 90% found once. What was sequenced was PBMCs. The source is a man in his late teens or twenties in good health and CMV-seropositive.

The V and J genes are TRBV6-6 and TRBJ2-7, with TRBD1 as a possible D gene (5 bases). Between the trimmed V and J ends, which lost 7 bases and 0 bases, there was a span of 16 bases. Germline-derived CDR1 and CDR2 are MNHNY and SVGAGI (reference sequence). CDR3 size: 15 residues. The CDR3: CASTKGYESSYEQYF. The CDR3 nucleotides are TGTGCCAGCACCAAGGGGTATGAGAGCTCCTACGAGCAGTACTTC.

The chain couples TRBV6-5 to TRBJ1-5, with unresolved D. In germline, CDR1 is MNHEY, CDR2 SVGAGI. This CDR3 contains 13 residues. V lost 6 bases and J lost 0, with 6 bases in between. The CDR3 reads CASSQISNQPQHF. The CDR3 DNA reads as TGTGCCAGCAGCCAGATTAGCAATCAGCCCCAGCATTTT.

This sequence joins TRBV7-2 and TRBJ2-7; no reliable D call. The CDR3 covers 15 residues. Trimming took 3 bases from V and 7 from J, leaving 19 bases between them. The V gene's germline CDR1 is SGHTA and CDR2 FQGNSA. The CDR3 spells CASSFGRAYSQEQYF. The CDR3 DNA reads as TGTGCCAGCAGCTTTGGCCGGGCCTATTCGCAGGAGCAGTACTTC.

The V call is TRBV4-1, the J call TRBJ1-2, with D uncertain. The CDR3 runs 15 residues. Trimming shortened V by 0 bases and J by 4 bases, and 12 bases separated the two germline ends. Germline assignment: CDR1 MGHRA and CDR2 YSYEKL. As DNA, the CDR3 is TGCGCCAGCAGCCAAGAGGACTGGTTAGGCTATGGCTACACCTTC. Its protein product is CASSQEDWLGYGYTF.

Remarks on this clone: One end of the junction is discordant with germline, which a read error may explain. The chain is built from TRBV6-5 and TRBJ1-5, with D unresolved. Germline V gene sequence: CDR1 MNHEY, CDR2 SVGAGI. The CDR3 spans 14 residues. The CDR3 coding sequence is TGTGCCAGCAGCTACTCGTCGTTTAATCAGCCCCAGCATTTT. Translation: CASSYSSFNQPQHF.

The chain uses TRBV7-9 and TRBJ2-5, with 11 bases aligning to TRBD2. Trimming took 4 bases from V and 0 from J; bases not matched to a gene: 1. Germline V CDR1 and CDR2: SEHNR, FQNEAQ (reference sequence). CDR3 length: 15 amino acids. CDR3 DNA sequence: TGTGCCAGCAGCTGGGGACTAGCGGACCAAGAGACCCAGTACTTC. Its protein is CASSWGLADQETQYF.

The chain has TRBV14 and TRBJ2-7, with TRBD1 matching over 7 bases. The CDR3 spans 14 residues. Unmatched junction bases numbered 4, after V lost 3 bases and J lost 2 bases. Per the germline V gene, CDR1 is SGHDN and CDR2 is FVKESK. CDR3 coding DNA: TGTGCCAGCAGCCACTCGGGACAGACCTACGAGCAGTACTTC. Residues: CASSHSGQTYEQYF. Complete variable domain (other parts from reference TRBV14 and TRBJ2-7): EAGVTQFPSHSVIEKGQTVTLRCDPISGHDNLYWYRRVMGKEIKFLLHFVKESKQDESGMPNNRFLAERTGGTYSTLKVQPAELEDSGVYFCASSHSGQTYEQYFGPGTRLTVT.

The genes are TRBV5-4 and TRBJ1-2, with a possible D match to TRBD1 (5 bases). Germline CDR1 SGHNT, CDR2 YYREEE (reference sequence). V gave up 6 bases and J gave up 7 bases, with 13 bases separating them. The CDR3 loop spans 12 amino acids. CDR3 nucleotides: TGTGCCAGCACCGATCGGGGGGGTGGCTACACCTTC. As protein: CASTDRGGGYTF.

The CDR3 region has the DNA TGTGCCAGCAGCTATTATGTTGGAGCTAGTAGCACAGATACGCAGTATTTT. Amino acids: CASSYYVGASSTDTQYF. V and J are TRBV5-4 and TRBJ2-3; D gene ambiguous. The V end was cut by 3 bases, the J end by 0 bases, with 17 bases between. The CDR3 loop spans 17 amino acids. From germline, CDR1 is SGHNT and CDR2 YYREEE (reference sequence).

This chain links TRBV4-2 with TRBJ2-7; 7 nucleotides match TRBD2. The CDR3 covers 13 residues. The V and J ends lost 1 base and 12 bases, in that order; junction bases with no gene match: 9. From germline, CDR1 is LGHNA and CDR2 YNFKEQ. The CDR3 nucleotides read TGTGCCAGCAGCCAAGTTTATGGGGGGGAAGGGTACTTC. As protein: CASSQVYGGEGYF.

V and J are TRBV28 and TRBJ1-4; D is undetermined. Trimming removed 2 bases at V and 4 bases at J, with 14 bases between. Germline CDR1 is MDHEN and CDR2 is SYDVKM. The CDR3 consists of 16 residues. The CDR3 bases are TGTGCCAGCAGTTTACCGCGCCGGGGAGATAATGAAAAACTGTTTTTT. This translates into CASSLPRRGDNEKLFF.

J is TRBJ2-1 and V is TRBV10-1, with D maybe TRBD2 (5 bases). Germline V CDR1 and CDR2: WNHNN, SYGVQD (reference sequence). The CDR3 loop spans 14 amino acids. Trimming removed 3 bases from V and 4 bases from J, with 10 bases in between. The CDR3 loop is CASSDSETYNEQFF. CDR3 coding DNA: TGCGCCAGCAGTGATAGCGAGACATACAATGAGCAGTTCTTC.

This clone was counted once. This chain uses TRBV30 with TRBJ2-5, with 10 bases fitting TRBD1. CDR1 and CDR2 (germline): GTSNPN, SVGIG (reference sequence). This CDR3 region has 16 residues. Unmatched junction bases numbered 6, after V lost 0 bases and J lost 2 bases. CDR3 amino acids: CAWSVMGQGMQETQYF. The CDR3 DNA sequence: TGTGCCTGGAGTGTCATGGGACAGGGGATGCAAGAGACCCAGTACTTC.

This clone appeared once. V usage is TRBV4-1 and J usage is TRBJ2-7; D not resolved. CDR1 MGHRA and CDR2 YSYEKL come from the germline V gene. The CDR3 extends over 13 amino acids. Trimming removed 3 bases at V and 5 bases at J, with 11 bases between. DNA of the CDR3: TGCGCCAGCAGCCATTGGGGTACGGACGAGCAGTACTTC. Its translation is CASSHWGTDEQYF.

CDR3 in DNA: TGTGCCAGCAGATCTAGCGCCGGCACAGATACGCAGTATTTT. The encoded protein is CASRSSAGTDTQYF. The rearrangement joins TRBV27 to TRBJ2-3; the D gene is possibly TRBD2 (6 bases). With 6 bases removed from V and 1 base from J, the gap between germline ends came to 11 bases. The CDR3 runs 14 residues. From germline, CDR1 is MNHEY and CDR2 SMNVEV (reference sequence).

This clone was seen only a few times. This chain connects TRBV27 to TRBJ2-5; no clear D. The V end was cut by 6 bases, the J end by 1 base, with 9 bases between. Per germline, CDR1 MNHEY and CDR2 SMNVEV (reference sequence). The CDR3 covers 13 residues. Here the CDR3 reads CASRGLGQETQYF. The CDR3 nucleotides read TGTGCCAGCAGGGGGTTGGGCCAAGAGACCCAGTACTTC.

The V gene is TRBV5-1, the J gene TRBJ2-5, with 8 bases lining up with TRBD2. Germline V gives CDR1 SGHRS, CDR2 YFSETQ. The CDR3 is made up of 14 amino acids. The J segment lost 5 bases and the V segment lost 4 bases, leaving 7 bases of the junction unmatched. The CDR3 DNA follows: TGCGCCAGCAGCCCCTATAGCGGGACCGAGACCCAGTACTTC. This gives the protein CASSPYSGTETQYF.

The rearrangement joins TRBV7-8 to TRBJ1-5; D is ambiguous. Germline V gene sequence: CDR1 SGHVS, CDR2 FQNEAQ. The length of the CDR3 is 14 residues. V was pared by 5 bases and J by 6 bases, with 14 bases between. The chain's CDR3 is CASSPLGSSQPQHF. In DNA, the CDR3 is TGTGCCAGCAGCCCCCTGGGGAGTAGTCAGCCCCAGCATTTT.

The genes are TRBV7-2 and TRBJ2-5, with TRBD1 matching over 8 bases. The germline gives CDR1 SGHTA, CDR2 FQGNSA. This CDR3 has 14 residues. J lost 6 bases, V lost 6 bases, and 9 bases had no gene match. The CDR3, as DNA: TGTGCCAGCAGAAGACAGGGGTCCTCCCAGACCCAGTACTTC. It specifies CASRRQGSSQTQYF.

The rearrangement joins TRBV5-1 to TRBJ2-7; TRBD2 is a possible D gene (6 bases). CDR1 is SGHRS and CDR2 is YFSETQ in the germline V gene. Trimming took off 1 base at V and 0 bases at J, with 14 bases between the two ends. There are 16 residues in the CDR3. The CDR3 sequence is CASSLSPGLSSYEQYF. The CDR3 DNA reads TGCGCCAGCAGCTTGAGTCCGGGACTGAGCTCCTACGAGCAGTACTTC.

V is TRBV5-1 and J is TRBJ2-5, with 10 nucleotides matching TRBD2. The CDR3 extends over 15 amino acids. V trimming: 2 bases; J trimming: 2 bases; junction bases outside the gene matches: 3. The V gene's germline CDR1 is SGHRS and CDR2 YFSETQ. The CDR3 DNA reads TGCGCCAGCAGCTTTGGACTAGCGGAGCAAGAGACCCAGTACTTC. This sequence encodes CASSFGLAEQETQYF.

This clone has only one observation. V gene TRBV14 combines with J gene TRBJ1-2; D is unclear. Looked up from germline, CDR1 is SGHDN and CDR2 is FVKESK. This CDR3 spans 13 amino acids. V lost 0 bases, J lost 5 bases, and 7 bases lay in between. CDR3 in amino acids: CASSQDAGYGYTF. In DNA form, the CDR3 reads TGTGCCAGCAGCCAAGATGCGGGTTATGGCTACACCTTC.

The chain combines TRBV2 with TRBJ2-3; 7 bases line up with TRBD2. Germline V gene data show CDR1 as SNHLY and CDR2 as FYNNEI. Trimming took 6 bases from V and 2 from J; bases not matched to a gene: 5. This CDR3 is built from 14 residues. The CDR3 is CASRPGLHTDTQYF. The CDR3 nucleotides are TGTGCCAGCAGGCCGGGACTACACACAGATACGCAGTATTTT.

The CDR3 loop is CASSYTGLSNQPQHF. The DNA for the CDR3 is TGCGCCAGCAGCTATACAGGGTTGAGCAATCAGCCCCAGCATTTT. The chain uses TRBV5-1 and TRBJ1-5; tentatively, D is TRBD1 (6 bases). The CDR3 is 15 residues long. Between the trimmed V and J ends, which lost 3 bases and 1 base, there was a span of 11 bases. CDR1 is SGHRS and CDR2 is YFSETQ in the germline V gene.

The chain joins TRBV6-5 to TRBJ1-1, with a possible D match to TRBD1 (6 bases). Per the germline V gene, CDR1 is MNHEY and CDR2 is SVGAGI. The CDR3 runs to 13 residues. V lost 6 bases and J lost 4, with 12 bases in between. CDR3 region: CASRNRVGTEAFF. The CDR3, as DNA: TGTGCCAGCAGGAACAGGGTGGGCACTGAAGCTTTCTTT.

The V gene is TRBV27, the J gene TRBJ1-1, with D uncertain. Germline-derived CDR1 and CDR2 are MNHEY and SMNVEV (reference sequence). The CDR3 is 15 residues long. The V and J ends lost 3 bases and 6 bases respectively, with 17 bases between them. CDR3 coding DNA: TGTGCCAGCAGTTTGTTGACTGGGAGTTTCTCTGAAGCTTTCTTT. It encodes CASSLLTGSFSEAFF.

This chain links TRBV25-1 with TRBJ1-2; 7 bases line up with TRBD1. Trimming at V came to 8 bases and at J to 7 bases, leaving 4 bases not matched to a gene. CDR3 length: 11 residues. Germline V CDR1 and CDR2: MGHDK, SYGVNS. The CDR3: CASRGQAGYTF. The CDR3 nucleotides are TGTGCCAGCCGCGGACAGGCTGGCTACACCTTC.